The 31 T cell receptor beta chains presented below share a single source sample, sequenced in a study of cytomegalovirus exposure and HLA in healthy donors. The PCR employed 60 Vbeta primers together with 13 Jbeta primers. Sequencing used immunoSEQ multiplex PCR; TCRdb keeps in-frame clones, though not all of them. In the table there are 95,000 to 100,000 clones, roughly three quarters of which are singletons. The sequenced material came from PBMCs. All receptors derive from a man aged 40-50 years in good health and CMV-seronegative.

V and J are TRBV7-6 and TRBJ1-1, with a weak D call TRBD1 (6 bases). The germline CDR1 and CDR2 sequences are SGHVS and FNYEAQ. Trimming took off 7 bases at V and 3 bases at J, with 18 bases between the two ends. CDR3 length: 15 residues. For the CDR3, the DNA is TGTGCCAGCAACAAACGGGGGGCTTTGGACACTGAAGCTTTCTTT. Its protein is CASNKRGALDTEAFF.

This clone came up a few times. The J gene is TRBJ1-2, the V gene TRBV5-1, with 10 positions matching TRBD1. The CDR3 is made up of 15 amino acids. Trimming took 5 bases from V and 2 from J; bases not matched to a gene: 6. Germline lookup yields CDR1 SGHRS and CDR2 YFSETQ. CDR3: CASSSWDRGNYGYTF. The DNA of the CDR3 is TGCGCCAGCAGTTCCTGGGACAGGGGAAACTATGGCTACACCTTC.

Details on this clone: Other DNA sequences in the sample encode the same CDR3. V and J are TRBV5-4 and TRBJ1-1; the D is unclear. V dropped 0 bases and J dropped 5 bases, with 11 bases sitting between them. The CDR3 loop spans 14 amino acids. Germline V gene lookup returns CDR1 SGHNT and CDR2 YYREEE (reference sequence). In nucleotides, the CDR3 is TGTGCCAGCAGCTTGGGTCTAGGTGGGACTGAAGCTTTCTTT. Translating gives CASSLGLGGTEAFF.

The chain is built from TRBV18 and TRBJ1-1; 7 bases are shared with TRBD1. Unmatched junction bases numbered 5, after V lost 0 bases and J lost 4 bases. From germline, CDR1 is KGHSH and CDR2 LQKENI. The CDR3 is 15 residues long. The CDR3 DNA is TGTGCCAGCTCACCACCCGACAGGGCGGGCACTGAAGCTTTCTTT. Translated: CASSPPDRAGTEAFF.

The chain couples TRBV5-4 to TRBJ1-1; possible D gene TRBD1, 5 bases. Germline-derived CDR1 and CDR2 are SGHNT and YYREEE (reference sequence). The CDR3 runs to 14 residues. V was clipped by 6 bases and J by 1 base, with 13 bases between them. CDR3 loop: CASTLPTANTEAFF. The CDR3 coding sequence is TGTGCCAGCACTTTACCGACAGCGAACACTGAAGCTTTCTTT.

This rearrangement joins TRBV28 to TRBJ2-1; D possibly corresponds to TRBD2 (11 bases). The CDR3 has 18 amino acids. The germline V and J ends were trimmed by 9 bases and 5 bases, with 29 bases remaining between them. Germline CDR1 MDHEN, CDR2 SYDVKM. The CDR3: CASLTGGAFSGGDNEQFF. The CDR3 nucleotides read TGTGCCAGTTTGACAGGGGGCGCGTTTAGCGGGGGGGACAATGAGCAGTTCTTC.

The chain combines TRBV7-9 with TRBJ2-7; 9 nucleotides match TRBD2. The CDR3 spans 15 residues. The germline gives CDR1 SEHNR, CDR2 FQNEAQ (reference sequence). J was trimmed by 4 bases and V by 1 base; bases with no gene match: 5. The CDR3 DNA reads TGTGCCAGCAGCTTAGTAGCTAGCGGGGCTTACGAGCAGTACTTC. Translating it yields CASSLVASGAYEQYF.

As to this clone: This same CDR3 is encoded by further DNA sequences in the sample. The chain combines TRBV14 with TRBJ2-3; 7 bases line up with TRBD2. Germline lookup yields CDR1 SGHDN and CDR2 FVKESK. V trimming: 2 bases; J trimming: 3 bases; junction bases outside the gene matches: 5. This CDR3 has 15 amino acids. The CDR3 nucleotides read TGTGCCAGCAGCCAATCTCTCGGGGGGACAGATACGCAGTATTTT. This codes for CASSQSLGGTDTQYF.

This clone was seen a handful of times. The CDR3 coding sequence is TGTGCCAGTAGACACGACAGGGGTGAGGGCAATCAGCCCCAGCATTTT. Protein: CASRHDRGEGNQPQHF. The chain is built from TRBV19 and TRBJ1-5; 8 nucleotides match TRBD1. Per germline, CDR1 LNHDA and CDR2 SQIVND (reference sequence). Germline trimming cut 6 bases from V and 2 bases from J; bases unmatched to any gene: 9. The CDR3 runs to 16 residues.

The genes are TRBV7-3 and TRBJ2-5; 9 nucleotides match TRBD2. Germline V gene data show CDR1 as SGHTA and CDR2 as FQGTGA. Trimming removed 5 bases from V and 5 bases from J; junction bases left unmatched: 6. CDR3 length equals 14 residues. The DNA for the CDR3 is TGTGCCAGCAGCATGGCGGGGGGGATGGAGACCCAGTACTTC. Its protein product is CASSMAGGMETQYF.

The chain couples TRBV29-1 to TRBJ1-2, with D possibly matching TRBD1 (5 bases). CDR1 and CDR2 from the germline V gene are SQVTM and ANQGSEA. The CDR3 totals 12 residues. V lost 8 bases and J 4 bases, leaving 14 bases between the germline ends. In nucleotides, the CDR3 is TGCAGCACACAGGATGGCTGCTATGGCTACACCTTC. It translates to CSTQDGCYGYTF.

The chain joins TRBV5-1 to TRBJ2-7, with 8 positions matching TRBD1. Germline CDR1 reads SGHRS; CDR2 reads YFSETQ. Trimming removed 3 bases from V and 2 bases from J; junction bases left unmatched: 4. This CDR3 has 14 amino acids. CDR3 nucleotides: TGCGCCAGCAGCTCCGGGACAGGCCCCTACGAGCAGTACTTC. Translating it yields CASSSGTGPYEQYF.

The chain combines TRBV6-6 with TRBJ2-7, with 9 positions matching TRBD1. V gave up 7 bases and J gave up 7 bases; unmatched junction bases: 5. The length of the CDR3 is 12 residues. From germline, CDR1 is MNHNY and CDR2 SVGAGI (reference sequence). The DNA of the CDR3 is TGTGCCAGCACCGACAGGGGGGAGGAGCAGTACGTC. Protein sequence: CASTDRGEEQYV.

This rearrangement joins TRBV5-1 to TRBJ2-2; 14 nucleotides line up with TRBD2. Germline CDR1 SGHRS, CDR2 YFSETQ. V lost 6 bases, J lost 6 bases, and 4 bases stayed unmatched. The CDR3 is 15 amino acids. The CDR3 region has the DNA TGCGCCAGCATCGGACTAGCGGGGGGATCCGGGGAGCTGTTTTTT. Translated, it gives CASIGLAGGSGELFF.

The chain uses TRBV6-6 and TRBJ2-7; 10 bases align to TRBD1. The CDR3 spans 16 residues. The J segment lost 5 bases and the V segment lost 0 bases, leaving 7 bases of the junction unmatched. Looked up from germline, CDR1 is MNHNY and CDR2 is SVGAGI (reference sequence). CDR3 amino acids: CASSYSGGTGDNEQYV. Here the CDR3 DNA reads TGTGCCAGCAGTTACTCCGGCGGGACAGGGGACAACGAGCAGTACGTC.

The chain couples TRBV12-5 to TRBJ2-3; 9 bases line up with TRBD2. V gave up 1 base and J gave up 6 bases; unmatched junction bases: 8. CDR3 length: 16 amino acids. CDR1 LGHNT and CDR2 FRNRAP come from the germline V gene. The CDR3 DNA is TGTGCTAGTGGTTTGGCTTTAGCGGGGGCAGGGGATACGCAGTATTTT. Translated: CASGLALAGAGDTQYF.

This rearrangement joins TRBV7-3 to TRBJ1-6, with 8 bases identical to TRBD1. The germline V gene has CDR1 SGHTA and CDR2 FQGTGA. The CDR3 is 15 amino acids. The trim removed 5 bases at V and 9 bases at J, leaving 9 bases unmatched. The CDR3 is CASSLVAGGRSPLHF. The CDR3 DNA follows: TGTGCCAGCAGCCTCGTTGCAGGGGGCCGTTCACCCCTCCACTTT.

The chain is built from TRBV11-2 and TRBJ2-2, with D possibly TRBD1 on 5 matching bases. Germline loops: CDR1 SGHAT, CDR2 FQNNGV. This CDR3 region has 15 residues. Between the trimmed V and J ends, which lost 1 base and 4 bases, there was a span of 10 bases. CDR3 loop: CASSLAGSGTGELFF. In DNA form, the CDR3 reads TGTGCCAGCAGCTTAGCAGGGTCGGGCACCGGGGAGCTGTTTTTT.

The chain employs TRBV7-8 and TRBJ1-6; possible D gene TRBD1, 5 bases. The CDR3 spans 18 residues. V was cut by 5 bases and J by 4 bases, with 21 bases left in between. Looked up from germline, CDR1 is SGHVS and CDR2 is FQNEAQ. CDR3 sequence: CASSPIPRRGRYNSPLHF. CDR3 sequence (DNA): TGTGCCAGCAGCCCCATCCCGAGAAGGGGTCGTTATAATTCACCCCTCCACTTT.

The CDR3 is CASSWTEAFF. In nucleotides, the CDR3 is TGTGCCAGCAGTTGGACAGAAGCTTTCTTT. The chain links TRBV2 to TRBJ1-1; a possible D gene is TRBD1 (5 bases). Trimming pared 5 bases from V and 8 bases from J, leaving 6 bases between. This CDR3 has 10 amino acids. The germline CDR1 and CDR2 sequences are SNHLY and FYNNEI.

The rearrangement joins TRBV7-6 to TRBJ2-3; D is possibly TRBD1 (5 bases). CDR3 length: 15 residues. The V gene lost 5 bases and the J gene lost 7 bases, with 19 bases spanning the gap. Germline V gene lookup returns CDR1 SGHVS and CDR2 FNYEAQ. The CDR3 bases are TGTGCCAGCAGCACAACCCAGGGCCCCCTCAATACGCAGTATTTT. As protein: CASSTTQGPLNTQYF.

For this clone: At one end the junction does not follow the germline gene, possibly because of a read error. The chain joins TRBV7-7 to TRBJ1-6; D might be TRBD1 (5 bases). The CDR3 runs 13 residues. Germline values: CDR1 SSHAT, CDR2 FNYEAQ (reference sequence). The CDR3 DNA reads TGTGCTAGCAGCTTAGGGGCGAATTCACCCCTCCACTTT. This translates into CASSLGANSPLHF.

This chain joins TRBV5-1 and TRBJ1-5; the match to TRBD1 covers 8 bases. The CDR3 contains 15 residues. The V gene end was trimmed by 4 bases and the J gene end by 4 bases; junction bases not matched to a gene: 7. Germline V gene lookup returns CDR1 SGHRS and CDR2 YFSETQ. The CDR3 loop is CASSEGQGGNQPQHF. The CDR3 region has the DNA TGCGCCAGCAGCGAAGGACAGGGCGGGAATCAGCCCCAGCATTTT.

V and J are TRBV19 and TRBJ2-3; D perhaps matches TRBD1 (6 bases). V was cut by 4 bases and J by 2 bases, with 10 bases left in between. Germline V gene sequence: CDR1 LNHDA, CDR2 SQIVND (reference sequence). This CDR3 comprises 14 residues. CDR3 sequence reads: CASSTGVITDTQYF. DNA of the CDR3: TGTGCCAGTAGTACAGGGGTGATCACAGATACGCAGTATTTT.

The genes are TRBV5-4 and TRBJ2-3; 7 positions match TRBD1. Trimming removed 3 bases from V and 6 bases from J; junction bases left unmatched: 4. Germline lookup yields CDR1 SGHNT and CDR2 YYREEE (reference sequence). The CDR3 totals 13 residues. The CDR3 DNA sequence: TGTGCCAGCAGCTACACAGGGGCTGATACGCAGTATTTT. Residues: CASSYTGADTQYF.

The DNA for the CDR3 is TGTGCCAGCAGGTCCGGGACTGGAGCTCAATACGAGCAGTACGTC. Translation: CASRSGTGAQYEQYV. The chain uses TRBV5-4 and TRBJ2-7; a weak D match, TRBD2 (6 bases). V shed 5 bases and J shed 4 bases, with 19 bases lying between them. Looked up from germline, CDR1 is SGHNT and CDR2 is YYREEE (reference sequence). The CDR3 length is 15 residues.

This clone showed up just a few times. This CDR3 reads CASSREDNSPLHF. In DNA form, the CDR3 reads TGTGCCAGCTCCCGGGAGGACAATTCACCCCTCCACTTT. J is TRBJ1-6 and V is TRBV18; no clear D. Germline loops: CDR1 KGHSH, CDR2 LQKENI. The CDR3 consists of 13 residues. V lost 6 bases and J lost 7, with 10 bases in between.

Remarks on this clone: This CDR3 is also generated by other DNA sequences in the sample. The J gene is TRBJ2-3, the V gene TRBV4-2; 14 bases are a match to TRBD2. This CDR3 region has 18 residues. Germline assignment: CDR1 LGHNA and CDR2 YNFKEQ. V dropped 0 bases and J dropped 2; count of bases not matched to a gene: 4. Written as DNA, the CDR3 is TGTGCCAGCAGCCAAGAAGGGACTAGCGGGGGATCCACAGATACGCAGTATTTT. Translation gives CASSQEGTSGGSTDTQYF.

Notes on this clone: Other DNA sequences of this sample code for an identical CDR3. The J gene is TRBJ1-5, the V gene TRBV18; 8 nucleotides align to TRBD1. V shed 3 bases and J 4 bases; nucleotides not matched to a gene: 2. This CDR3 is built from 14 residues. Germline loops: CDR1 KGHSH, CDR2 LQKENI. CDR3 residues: CASSPGQGNQPQHF. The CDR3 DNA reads TGTGCCAGCTCACCTGGACAGGGTAATCAGCCCCAGCATTTT.

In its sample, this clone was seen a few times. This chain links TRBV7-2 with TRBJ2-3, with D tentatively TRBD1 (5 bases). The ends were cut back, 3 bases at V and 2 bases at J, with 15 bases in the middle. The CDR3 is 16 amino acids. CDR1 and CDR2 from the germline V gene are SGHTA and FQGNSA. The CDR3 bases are TGTGCCAGCAGCTTCCTAGGGGTTATATCCACAGATACGCAGTATTTT. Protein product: CASSFLGVISTDTQYF.

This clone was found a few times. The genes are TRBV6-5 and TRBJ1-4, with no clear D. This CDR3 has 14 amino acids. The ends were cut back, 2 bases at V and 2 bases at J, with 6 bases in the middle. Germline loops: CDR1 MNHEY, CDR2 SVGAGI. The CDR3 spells CASSYGGTNEKLFF. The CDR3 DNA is TGTGCCAGCAGTTACGGAGGGACTAATGAAAAACTGTTTTTT.